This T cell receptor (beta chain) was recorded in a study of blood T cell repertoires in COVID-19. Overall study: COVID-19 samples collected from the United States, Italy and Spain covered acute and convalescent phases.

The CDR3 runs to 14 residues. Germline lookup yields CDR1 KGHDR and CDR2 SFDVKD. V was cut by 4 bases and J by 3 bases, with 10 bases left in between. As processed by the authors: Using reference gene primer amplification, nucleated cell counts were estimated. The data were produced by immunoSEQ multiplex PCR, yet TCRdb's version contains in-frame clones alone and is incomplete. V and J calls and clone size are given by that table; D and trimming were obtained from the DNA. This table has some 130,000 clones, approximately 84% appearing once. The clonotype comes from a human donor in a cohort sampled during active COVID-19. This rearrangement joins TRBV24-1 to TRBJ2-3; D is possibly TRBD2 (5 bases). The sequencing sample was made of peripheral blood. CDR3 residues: CATSDPLDTDTQYF. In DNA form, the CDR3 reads TGTGCCACCAGTGACCCACTAGATACAGATACGCAGTATTTT.